The sequence of this T cell receptor (beta chain) was determined in a study of OX40 agonist ivuxolimab in advanced cancers. Study at large: Among those enrolled, mean age was 60 years (range about 23 to 90) and 82.7% were male.

Generated by immunoSEQ multiplex PCR, the TCRdb table keeps only in-frame clones and is missing some. The profile covers 55,000 to 70,000 clones, with 80% to 85% appearing a single time and 4% to 5.5% taken by the ten largest. The TCR was taken from an adult with an advanced solid tumor such as melanoma, head and neck, liver or kidney cancer. Specimen: CD4+ or CD8+ T cells sorted from blood, collected in a trial of the OX40 agonist ivuxolimab.

The CDR3 protein is CASSLEPNNEQFF. DNA of the CDR3: TGCGCCAGCAGCTTGGAACCCAACAATGAGCAGTTCTTC. The chain uses TRBV5-1 and TRBJ2-1; D unclear. Between the trimmed V and J ends, which lost 0 bases and 5 bases, there was a span of 6 bases. The CDR3 totals 13 residues. Germline CDR1 and CDR2: SGHRS and YFSETQ. The full variable domain, completed using reference TRBV5-1 and TRBJ2-1, is KAGVTQTPRYLIKTRGQQVTLSCSPISGHRSVSWYQQTPGQGLQFLFEYFSETQRNKGNFPGRFSGRQFSNSRSEMNVSTLELGDSALYLCASSLEPNNEQFFGPGTRLTVL.